This T cell receptor beta chain was captured by sequencing in a study of T cell responses to AZD1222 COVID-19 vaccine. Study-level results: A mostly white British donor set with more females was recruited, and clonal diversity was possibly underestimated.

This clone appeared once. Its antigen is still unknown. Using immunoSEQ multiplex PCR, the repertoire was profiled, and TCRdb retains in-frame clones only, with some absent. Of 60,000 to 70,000 clones in the sample, about four fifths were seen once. The specimen was peripheral blood, collected on day 0 of AZD1222 vaccination. This TCR was recovered from an adult in good health.

CDR3 bases: TGTGCCAGCAGCCCTGCCAGGGGAGATTATAATTCACCCCTCCACTTT. It encodes CASSPARGDYNSPLHF. This chain joins TRBV6-2 or TRBV6-3 and TRBJ1-6; D possibly corresponds to TRBD1 (6 bases). Trimming stripped 6 bases from V and 4 bases from J, with 16 bases between. Germline CDR1 MNHEY, CDR2 SVGEGT. The CDR3 runs 16 residues.